This passage covers 32 T cell receptor beta chains from one sample sequenced in a study of T cells after yellow fever vaccination. TCRdb redid the calling of the 5' RACE reads with MiXCR, one entry per CDR3 protein. The data show a few hundred thousand distinct CDR3 sequences, 8.1% seen once. Sequencing was performed on PBMCs, taken roughly seven weeks after the first yellow fever vaccination. All receptors derive from a man between 18 and 35 years old who received the YFV17D yellow fever vaccine.

This clonotype was seen only a few times. This chain uses TRBV7-2 with TRBJ2-1, with TRBD2 identical over 7 bases. CDR1 is SGHTA and CDR2 is FQGNSA in the germline V gene. The CDR3 sequence is 15 residues long. V shed 6 bases, J shed 0 bases, and the junction held 5 bases outside the gene matches. The CDR3 DNA is TGTGCCAGCAGGAGAGCGGGGAGCTCCTACAATGAGCAGTTCTTC. It is translated as CASRRAGSSYNEQFF.

Worth noting for this clonotype: At one of its ends the junction is not consistent with the germline gene, which may arise from a read error. V usage is TRBV6-6 and J usage is TRBJ2-1; the D is unclear. This CDR3 is built from 10 residues. Germline values: CDR1 MNHNY, CDR2 SVGAGI (reference sequence). The CDR3 coding sequence is TGTGCCAGCATCGGCAATGAGCGGTTCTTC. Residues: CASIGNERFF.

In the case of this clonotype: One end of the junction does not line up with germline, which may come from a read error. CDR3 residues: CASSLIPGQGSHEQYF. The CDR3 nucleotides read TGTGCCAGCAGCCTAATACCGGGACAGGGCTCCCACGAGCAGTACTTC. This chain links TRBV14 with TRBJ2-7; 9 bases match TRBD1. CDR1 and CDR2 (germline): SGHDN, FVKESK. The CDR3 is 16 residues long.

The V gene is TRBV7-8, the J gene TRBJ1-4, with D perhaps TRBD1 (5 bases). V was pared by 1 base and J by 8 bases, with 11 bases between. CDR1 and CDR2 (germline): SGHVS, FQNEAQ. This CDR3 comprises 14 residues. The CDR3 DNA follows: TGTGCCAGCAGCTTAGGGGGGAGGAGGGAAAAACTGTTTTTT. Translated: CASSLGGRREKLFF. Drawing the rest from reference TRBV7-8 and TRBJ1-4, the complete variable domain is GAGVSQSPRYKVAKRGQDVALRCDPISGHVSLFWYQQALGQGPEFLTYFQNEAQLDKSGLPSDRFFAERPEGSVSTLKIQRTQQEDSAVYLCASSLGGRREKLFFGSGTQLSVL.

The V gene is TRBV5-1, the J gene TRBJ1-1, with D unresolved. The germline gives CDR1 SGHRS, CDR2 YFSETQ. Trimming pared 0 bases from V and 1 base from J, leaving 10 bases between. CDR3 size: 15 residues. The CDR3: CASSLEWAGNTEAFF. The CDR3 coding sequence is TGCGCCAGCAGCTTGGAGTGGGCGGGGAACACTGAAGCTTTCTTT.

The V and J genes are TRBV20-1 and TRBJ1-4; maybe TRBD1 (6 bases). This CDR3 is built from 13 residues. V gave up 6 bases and J gave up 6 bases, with 14 bases separating them. The germline V gene has CDR1 DFQATT and CDR2 SNEGSKA (reference sequence). CDR3 sequence: CSATGRLDEKLFF. The CDR3, as DNA: TGCAGTGCCACAGGGAGGTTGGATGAAAAACTGTTTTTT.

This clonotype was seen more than once but under ten times. This chain connects TRBV7-9 to TRBJ2-3, with D perhaps TRBD1 (8 bases). The CDR3 contains 14 residues. Trimming cost V 8 bases and J 5 bases, with 17 bases left between them. The V gene's germline CDR1 is SEHNR and CDR2 FQNEAQ (reference sequence). The CDR3 region has the DNA TGTGCCAGCCCCCATACAGGGGGGGTAGATACGCAGTATTTT. Amino acids: CASPHTGGVDTQYF.

The sample holds many counts of this clonotype. V and J are TRBV5-1 and TRBJ2-1, with 7 bases identical to TRBD2. J was trimmed by 5 bases and V by 4 bases; bases with no gene match: 9. The CDR3 is made up of 15 amino acids. Germline V lookup: CDR1 SGHRS, CDR2 YFSETQ. This chain's CDR3 is CASSLLGGVHNEQFF. The CDR3 bases are TGCGCCAGCAGCCTTCTGGGGGGGGTCCACAATGAGCAGTTCTTC.

This clonotype has a handful of counts. This chain joins TRBV7-2 and TRBJ2-7; 7 bases match TRBD1. The CDR3 consists of 14 residues. The V and J ends lost 2 bases and 2 bases, in that order; junction bases with no gene match: 3. The V gene's germline CDR1 is SGHTA and CDR2 FQGNSA. The CDR3 nucleotides are TGTGCCAGCAGCTTATCGGGACAGACCTACGAGCAGTACGTC. This gives the protein CASSLSGQTYEQYV.

This clonotype turned up a few times. The rearrangement links TRBV3-1 to TRBJ2-3; 9 bases align to TRBD2. Germline trimming cut 0 bases from V and 6 bases from J; bases unmatched to any gene: 7. There are 16 residues in the CDR3. Germline-derived CDR1 and CDR2 are LGHDT and YNNKEL (reference sequence). The CDR3 reads CASSQERTSERDTQYF. The CDR3 nucleotides are TGTGCCAGCAGCCAAGAGAGGACTAGCGAAAGGGATACGCAGTATTTT.

In this sample, this clonotype turned up many times. This chain connects TRBV5-1 to TRBJ2-1; D is uncertain. V shed 1 base and J shed 4 bases, with 6 bases lying between them. Germline V gives CDR1 SGHRS, CDR2 YFSETQ. The CDR3 spans 13 residues. CDR3: CASSLRGYNEQFF. Written as DNA, the CDR3 is TGCGCCAGCAGCTTGAGAGGATACAATGAGCAGTTCTTC.

Only a few counts were recorded for this clonotype. A junction end diverges from the germline sequence, so it may reflect a read error. V gene TRBV7-7 combines with J gene TRBJ2-5; the D gene is possibly TRBD1 (5 bases). The CDR3 covers 12 residues. Germline V gene data show CDR1 as SSHAT and CDR2 as FNYEAQ (reference sequence). In nucleotides, the CDR3 is TGTGCTAGCAGCTTCCAGGGTGAGACCCAGTACTTC. Translating it yields CASSFQGETQYF.

This clonotype was counted between two and nine times. CDR3 region: CASSSRLAGTYEQYV. CDR3 nucleotide sequence: TGTGCCAGCAGTTCCAGACTAGCGGGGACCTACGAGCAGTACGTC. This chain joins TRBV6-5 and TRBJ2-7, with TRBD2 identical over 11 bases. J lost 2 bases, V lost 4 bases, and 4 bases had no gene match. Germline CDR1 and CDR2: MNHEY and SVGAGI. The CDR3 runs to 15 residues.

This clonotype was seen more than once but under ten times. The rearrangement joins TRBV7-9 to TRBJ1-2; 7 nucleotides line up with TRBD1. Germline V CDR1 and CDR2: SEHNR, FQNEAQ (reference sequence). The ends lost 5 bases at V and 7 bases at J; junction bases unmatched: 16. This CDR3 region has 16 residues. The CDR3 DNA reads TGTGCCAGCAGCCGAACTCGGGGAGGGGGCGGAGTTGGCTACACCTTC. Its translation is CASSRTRGGGGVGYTF.

This clonotype has just a few counts. The rearrangement uses TRBV20-1 and TRBJ1-1; tentatively, D is TRBD1 (6 bases). V was shortened by 6 bases and J by 0 bases, with 17 bases between the two germline ends. Germline V gives CDR1 DFQATT, CDR2 SNEGSKA (reference sequence). CDR3 length: 15 amino acids. CDR3 amino acids: CSAPNAGTMNTEAFF. The DNA of the CDR3 is TGCAGTGCCCCTAATGCCGGGACAATGAACACTGAAGCTTTCTTT.

Only a few counts were recorded for this clonotype. The chain is built from TRBV27 and TRBJ1-1, with TRBD1 matching 11 bases. V trimming: 5 bases; J trimming: 5 bases; junction bases outside the gene matches: 4. The CDR3 has 14 amino acids. The germline CDR1 and CDR2 sequences are MNHEY and SMNVEV (reference sequence). CDR3 nucleotide sequence: TGTGCCAGCAGTCTCGGGACAGGGGGAACTGAAGCTTTCTTT. This sequence encodes CASSLGTGGTEAFF.

The chain carries TRBV5-1 and TRBJ1-3, with no clear D. The CDR3 has 16 amino acids. Germline values: CDR1 SGHRS, CDR2 YFSETQ. V shed 4 bases and J shed 0 bases, with 14 bases lying between them. This chain's CDR3 is CASSPLRAISGNTIYF. CDR3 nucleotide sequence: TGCGCCAGCAGCCCACTTCGGGCGATCTCTGGAAACACCATATATTTT.

CDR3 protein: CATSRGLARLSNTQYF. The CDR3 DNA follows: TGTGCCACCAGCAGAGGACTAGCACGACTCAGTAATACGCAGTATTTT. The genes are TRBV15 and TRBJ2-3; 7 bases agree with TRBD2. The CDR3 contains 16 residues. Unmatched junction bases numbered 11, after V lost 1 base and J lost 7 bases. CDR1 and CDR2 from the germline V gene are LNHNV and YYDKDF (reference sequence).

The chain combines TRBV5-4 with TRBJ2-5; 7 nucleotides match TRBD1. Trimming took 4 bases from V and 7 from J; bases not matched to a gene: 10. CDR1 is SGHNT and CDR2 is YYREEE in the germline V gene (reference sequence). This CDR3 contains 14 residues. The CDR3, as DNA: TGTGCCAGCAGCACCCGACAGGGAGTCTGGACCCAGTACTTC. Translation gives CASSTRQGVWTQYF.

This chain uses TRBV7-2 with TRBJ2-1; the D gene is possibly TRBD2 (6 bases). This CDR3 region has 14 residues. V was cut by 5 bases and J by 8 bases, with 16 bases left in between. In germline, CDR1 is SGHTA, CDR2 FQGNSA. The CDR3 loop reads CASSPGTARDEQFF. CDR3 DNA: TGTGCCAGCAGCCCCGGGACTGCCAGGGATGAGCAGTTCTTC.

This clonotype was seen more than once but under ten times. The germline gene is not matched at one end of the junction; a read error may be the cause. This chain uses TRBV20-1 with TRBJ2-3; either TRBD1 or TRBD2 may fit D (7 bases each). CDR3 length: 15 residues. Per the germline V gene, CDR1 is DFQATT and CDR2 is SNEGSKA (reference sequence). Written as DNA, the CDR3 is TGCAGTGCCAGAGCCCTTGCAGGGGGGGGAGATACGCAGTATTTT. It is translated as CSARALAGGGDTQYF.

This clonotype has more than one count but fewer than ten. The chain recombines TRBV12-3 or TRBV12-4 with TRBJ2-3; 7 positions match TRBD2. CDR3 length: 16 amino acids. With 4 bases clipped from V and 6 bases from J, the junction kept 13 bases outside the gene matches. CDR3 in DNA: TGTGCCAGCAGTTCTCCCTTTGGGGGGGAGATGGATACGCAGTATTTT. It specifies CASSSPFGGEMDTQYF.

This clonotype was seen a few times. This sequence joins TRBV7-6 and TRBJ2-3; D is unclear. Germline V CDR1 and CDR2: SGHVS, FNYEAQ. The CDR3 is 16 amino acids. V gave up 3 bases and J gave up 6 bases, with 19 bases separating them. The CDR3 reads CASSFQGGSFPDTQYF. DNA for the CDR3: TGTGCCAGCAGCTTCCAAGGTGGCAGCTTTCCGGATACGCAGTATTTT.

V is TRBV7-8 and J is TRBJ2-5; D is perhaps TRBD1 (5 bases). This CDR3 comprises 16 residues. CDR1 and CDR2 from the germline V gene are SGHVS and FQNEAQ. Trimming cost V 5 bases and J 2 bases, with 18 bases left between them. The CDR3 protein is CASSLPFSTEQETQYF. The CDR3 DNA reads TGTGCCAGCAGCCTACCGTTTTCGACAGAACAAGAGACCCAGTACTTC.

This clonotype was counted between two and nine times. This chain connects TRBV29-1 to TRBJ1-4, with D tentatively TRBD1 (5 bases). Trimming removed 7 bases from V and 3 bases from J, with 12 bases in between. This CDR3 contains 13 residues. From germline, CDR1 is SQVTM and CDR2 ANQGSEA. In DNA form, the CDR3 reads TGCAGCGCTGCAGGGTTGGCTAATGAAAAACTGTTTTTT. It codes for CSAAGLANEKLFF.

This clonotype has only a few counts. The chain employs TRBV20-1 and TRBJ2-5, with D perhaps matching TRBD2 (6 bases). Germline V gene lookup returns CDR1 DFQATT and CDR2 SNEGSKA (reference sequence). V dropped 3 bases and J dropped 1 base, with 15 bases sitting between them. The CDR3 is 15 amino acids. The CDR3 sequence is CSASKGGVVQETQYF. The CDR3 DNA is TGCAGTGCTAGCAAGGGCGGGGTGGTCCAAGAGACCCAGTACTTC.

This clonotype was observed a few times. The chain couples TRBV29-1 to TRBJ1-2; D might be TRBD1 (6 bases). V was cut by 7 bases and J by 6 bases, with 24 bases left in between. The CDR3 runs to 15 residues. CDR1 and CDR2 from the germline V gene are SQVTM and ANQGSEA. The CDR3 here is CSAGGATRTGHGYTF. CDR3 in DNA: TGCAGCGCCGGGGGGGCCACACGAACAGGGCATGGCTACACCTTC. Filled out from reference TRBV29-1 and TRBJ1-2, the complete variable domain reads SAVISQKPSRDICQRGTSLTIQCQVDSQVTMMFWYRQQPGQSLTLIATANQGSEATYESGFVIDKFPISRPNLTFSTLTVSNMSPEDSSIYLCSAGGATRTGHGYTFGSGTRLTVV.

The chain is built from TRBV5-4 and TRBJ2-3; 7 bases match TRBD1. The CDR3 contains 14 residues. The V gene's germline CDR1 is SGHNT and CDR2 YYREEE (reference sequence). J gave up 5 bases and V 4 bases, and 7 bases lay outside the gene matches. In DNA, the CDR3 is TGTGCCAGCAGCGACCGAAGACAGGGAGATACGCAGTATTTT. This codes for CASSDRRQGDTQYF.

The V call is TRBV4-2, the J call TRBJ2-1; TRBD2 aligns across 12 bases. Germline values: CDR1 LGHNA, CDR2 YNFKEQ. This CDR3 is 17 amino acids long. The junction had 7 bases not matched to a gene; V was cut back by 0 bases and J by 7 bases. As DNA, the CDR3 is TGTGCCAGCAGCCAAGATCCTAGCGGGGGGGCCAGGAATGAGCAGTTCTTC. Its protein is CASSQDPSGGARNEQFF.

The genes are TRBV5-1 and TRBJ2-1; D is possibly TRBD1 (5 bases). V was pared by 2 bases and J by 2 bases, with 11 bases between. Germline CDR1 reads SGHRS; CDR2 reads YFSETQ. This CDR3 comprises 15 residues. In nucleotides, the CDR3 is TGCGCCAGCAGCTTACCAAAGGGGACCTACAATGAGCAGTTCTTC. Protein product: CASSLPKGTYNEQFF.

CDR3 region: CASSPTLGRSEQFF. The DNA for the CDR3 is TGTGCCAGCAGCCCTACTTTGGGGCGATCTGAGCAGTTCTTC. The genes are TRBV7-3 and TRBJ2-1; TRBD1 is a possible D gene (5 bases). Germline CDR1 and CDR2: SGHTA and FQGTGA. The CDR3 totals 14 residues. V was clipped by 5 bases and J by 9 bases, with 17 bases between them.

V is TRBV7-3 and J is TRBJ2-3; 12 nucleotides match TRBD2. The germline CDR1 and CDR2 sequences are SGHTA and FQGTGA. This CDR3 spans 15 amino acids. V was clipped by 5 bases and J by 5 bases; unmatched bases: 5. CDR3 region: CASSRGLAGIDTQYF. The CDR3 coding sequence is TGTGCCAGCAGCCGAGGACTAGCGGGGATAGATACGCAGTATTTT.